These 17 T cell receptor beta chains came from one sample sequenced in a study of blood T cells in healthy people across ages. The second PCR ran about 6 to 11 cycles with a sample-barcoded 5' primer and J-beta primers. TCRdb reprocessed the 5' RACE reads via MiXCR and lists one record per CDR3 protein. The profile shows around 1,500,000 distinct CDR3 sequences, 42% of them singletons. Sequencing input: blood. The receptor source for this set is a woman between 18 and 30 years old in good health.

V gene TRBV7-9 combines with J gene TRBJ1-1; no reliable D call. This CDR3 comprises 14 residues. V was clipped by 3 bases and J by 4 bases, with 12 bases between them. Germline CDR1 SEHNR, CDR2 FQNEAQ (reference sequence). The CDR3 DNA is TGTGCCAGCAGCTTTTACGGGAAGAGCACTGAAGCTTTCTTT. Protein product: CASSFYGKSTEAFF.

CDR3 sequence reads: CASSLPTGVGANVLTF. The CDR3 nucleotides are TGTGCCAGCAGCTTACCGACAGGGGTGGGGGCCAACGTCCTGACTTTC. The gene calls are TRBV7-8 and TRBJ2-6, with 8 nucleotides matching TRBD1. Trimming at V came to 2 bases and at J to 4 bases, leaving 4 bases not matched to a gene. This CDR3 contains 16 residues. Looked up from germline, CDR1 is SGHVS and CDR2 is FQNEAQ.

This clonotype was picked up a small number of times. The J gene is TRBJ2-1, the V gene TRBV6-2 or TRBV6-3; 7 nucleotides match TRBD2. The junction had 7 bases not matched to a gene; V was cut back by 6 bases and J by 2 bases. The CDR3 totals 15 residues. The germline gives CDR1 MNHEY, CDR2 SVGEGT. CDR3 DNA: TGTGCCAGCAGCCGAACTAGCGAGCCCTACAATGAGCAGTTCTTC. It translates to CASSRTSEPYNEQFF.

The chain employs TRBV4-2 and TRBJ2-1; possible D gene TRBD2, 5 bases. CDR1 and CDR2 (germline): LGHNA, YNFKEQ. V was shortened by 5 bases and J by 7 bases, with 18 bases between the two germline ends. The CDR3 contains 15 residues. CDR3 in amino acids: CASSGDYPEWNEQFF. The DNA for the CDR3 is TGTGCCAGCAGCGGCGACTATCCCGAATGGAATGAGCAGTTCTTC.

This chain connects TRBV2 to TRBJ2-2; D is uncertain. Germline V gene data show CDR1 as SNHLY and CDR2 as FYNNEI. Trimming took off 5 bases at V and 6 bases at J, with 10 bases between the two ends. This CDR3 contains 13 residues. The CDR3 sequence is CASSPRMAGELFF. CDR3 nucleotides: TGTGCCAGCAGTCCCCGGATGGCCGGGGAGCTGTTTTTT.

The chain uses TRBV20-1 and TRBJ2-6; weak D call: TRBD2 (5 bases). In germline, CDR1 is DFQATT, CDR2 SNEGSKA (reference sequence). V was shortened by 0 bases and J by 0 bases, with 15 bases between the two germline ends. CDR3 size: 18 residues. The CDR3, as DNA: TGCAGTGCTAGAGATCGCGGAGGCTGGAGCTCTGGGGCCAACGTCCTGACTTTC. It codes for CSARDRGGWSSGANVLTF.

The CDR3 region has the DNA TGTGCCTGGAGTGCGCCGGGACTAGCAGAGCAAGAGACCCAGTACTTC. Translation: CAWSAPGLAEQETQYF. V gene TRBV30 combines with J gene TRBJ2-5; TRBD2 agrees at 9 bases. The CDR3 covers 16 residues. The V and J ends lost 1 base and 2 bases, in that order; junction bases with no gene match: 8. In germline, CDR1 is GTSNPN, CDR2 SVGIG (reference sequence).

The gene calls are TRBV20-1 and TRBJ2-1, with TRBD2 matching 14 bases. Germline trimming cut 0 bases from V and 7 bases from J; bases unmatched to any gene: 14. Germline CDR1 is DFQATT and CDR2 is SNEGSKA (reference sequence). The CDR3 loop spans 19 amino acids. The CDR3 spells CSARDEGTSGRLAGNEQFF. CDR3 bases: TGCAGTGCTAGAGATGAGGGGACTAGCGGGAGATTAGCTGGGAATGAGCAGTTCTTC.

This clonotype was counted only a few times. The chain combines TRBV20-1 with TRBJ2-3; TRBD2 aligns across 12 bases. The length of the CDR3 is 16 residues. The germline gives CDR1 DFQATT, CDR2 SNEGSKA (reference sequence). J lost 2 bases, V lost 5 bases, and 8 bases had no gene match. CDR3 amino acids: CSADRASGGATDTQYF. The CDR3 region has the DNA TGCAGTGCTGACCGCGCTAGCGGGGGGGCCACAGATACGCAGTATTTT.

This sequence joins TRBV5-5 and TRBJ2-3; tentative D call: TRBD2 (6 bases). Germline values: CDR1 SGHKS, CDR2 YYEKEE (reference sequence). This CDR3 comprises 14 residues. V dropped 4 bases and J dropped 4 bases, with 13 bases sitting between them. CDR3 loop: CASSRGTYSDTQYF. CDR3 sequence (DNA): TGTGCCAGCAGCCGCGGGACTTACTCAGATACGCAGTATTTT.

This clonotype is a singleton in its sample. The chain carries TRBV18 and TRBJ2-1; perhaps TRBD2 as D (5 bases). The CDR3 spans 13 residues. V was cut by 1 base and J by 10 bases, with 11 bases left in between. CDR1 is KGHSH, CDR2 LQKENI, per germline. DNA of the CDR3: TGTGCCAGCTCACCACAGGCCCAGCGGGAGCAGTTCTTC. Amino acids: CASSPQAQREQFF.

This clonotype occurred many times. CDR3 nucleotides: TGTGCCAGCAGCTTAAGGGACGACGAGCAGTACTTC. As protein: CASSLRDDEQYF. The V and J genes are TRBV7-9 and TRBJ2-7; D may be TRBD1 or TRBD2 (5 bases each). Germline V gene sequence: CDR1 SEHNR, CDR2 FQNEAQ (reference sequence). The CDR3 runs to 12 residues. V shed 2 bases and J shed 5 bases, with 7 bases lying between them.

This chain uses TRBV28 with TRBJ1-2; 8 bases line up with TRBD1. The CDR3 length is 14 residues. Trimming at V came to 8 bases and at J to 4 bases, leaving 9 bases not matched to a gene. Per the germline V gene, CDR1 is MDHEN and CDR2 is SYDVKM. The CDR3 loop is CASGQDRESYGYTF. CDR3 coding DNA: TGTGCCAGCGGGCAGGACAGGGAGTCCTATGGCTACACCTTC.

The V call is TRBV5-4, the J call TRBJ2-5; D is ambiguous. Germline assignment: CDR1 SGHNT and CDR2 YYREEE (reference sequence). V lost 0 bases and J lost 4, with 10 bases in between. The CDR3 runs to 14 residues. The CDR3 nucleotides are TGTGCCAGCAGCTTGGAAGGGTATCGAGAGACCCAGTACTTC. It translates to CASSLEGYRETQYF.

Concerning this clonotype: A read error is likely, as this CDR3 ends without the conserved phenylalanine or tryptophan. V usage is TRBV29-1 and J usage is TRBJ2-5; D is ambiguous. Trimming removed 5 bases at V and 0 bases at J, with 13 bases between. The CDR3 sequence is 14 residues long. Per the germline V gene, CDR1 is SQVTM and CDR2 is ANQGSEA. DNA for the CDR3: TGCAGCGTTAGGGATATCAAGTACCAAGAGACCCAGTACTCC. This encodes CSVRDIKYQETQYS.

The chain couples TRBV7-2 to TRBJ2-1; TRBD2 agrees at 10 bases. V lost 5 bases to trimming and J lost 4 bases; unmatched junction nucleotides: 8. The length of the CDR3 is 16 residues. Germline lookup yields CDR1 SGHTA and CDR2 FQGNSA. Written as DNA, the CDR3 is TGTGCCAGCAGCACACCTAGCGGGGGCATGTACAATGAGCAGTTCTTC. Translating it yields CASSTPSGGMYNEQFF.

The rearrangement joins TRBV6-1 to TRBJ1-5, with 10 bases fitting TRBD1. Germline CDR1 is MNHNS and CDR2 is SASEGT. Unmatched junction bases numbered 10, after V lost 8 bases and J lost 3 bases. The CDR3 is 16 residues long. CDR3 sequence reads: CASADRGYGNNQPQHF. The CDR3 DNA is TGTGCCAGCGCGGACAGGGGGTATGGTAACAATCAGCCCCAGCATTTT.